This is a list of T cell receptor beta chains from one sample in a study of sequential checkpoint blockade in melanoma. Profiling relied on immunoSEQ multiplex PCR, and the TCRdb table lists in-frame clones only, not all of them. The repertoire holds 3,000 to 4,000 clones, with under 20% as singletons. The input for sequencing was tumor tissue (inferred from file names), taken from a patient given nivolumab and ipilimumab in sequence. The receptors originated from a human patient with melanoma. Some clones in this sample may be carry-over from other donors' samples. CDR3s include the opening cysteine and the closing phenylalanine or tryptophan. A D gene is named only where the DNA matches it firmly. Clone size is not always given. Where it is, it says once, few, many or a class for expanded clones.

clone size | J gene | D gene | V gene | CDR3 DNA | CDR3 protein
once | TRBJ2-1 | NA | TRBV18 | TGTGCCAGCTCACCACCGCTGGGAGTGGGAAATGAGCAGTTCTTC | CASSPPLGVGNEQFF
few | TRBJ2-5 | TRBD2 | TRBV4-1 | TGCGCCAGCAGCCAAGAAGGGAGGGAGTTCGAGACCCAGTACTTC | CASSQEGREFETQYF
medium-sized | TRBJ2-5 | NA | TRBV6-8 | TGTGCCACCAATTACAGGGGAGGAGAGACCCAGTACTTC | CATNYRGGETQYF
NA | TRBJ2-7 | TRBD2 | TRBV19 | TGTGCCAGTAGTATCCGGGGGGGCCTCAGTAACTACGAGCAGTACTTC | CASSIRGGLSNYEQYF
NA | TRBJ1-1 | NA | TRBV23-1 | TGCGCCAGCAGCCAAGGGCTACAGGTTAACACTGAAGCTTTCTTT | CASSQGLQVNTEAFF
many | TRBJ1-4 | TRBD1 | TRBV6-8 | TGTGCCAGCAGCCGCGGACAGGGTATGACTAATGAAAAACTGTTTTTT | CASSRGQGMTNEKLFF
NA | TRBJ1-2 | NA | TRBV14 | TGTGCCAGCAGCCTAGACAGCTTAAGGAGCTACACCTTC | CASSLDSLRSYTF
few | TRBJ1-2 | NA | TRBV6-8 | TGTGCCAGCAGTTACTCGGGGATTTCGAGGGGTCTGTACTATGGCTACACCTTC | CASSYSGISRGLYYGYTF
NA | TRBJ1-5 | NA | TRBV28 | TGTGCCAGCTCGGAAGCCGGGACACAAGTCAATCAGCCCCAGCATTTT | CASSEAGTQVNQPQHF
many | TRBJ1-1 | NA | TRBV11-3 | TGTGCCAGCAGCGCTCGGACGATGTCCTCTGAAGCTTTCTTT | CASSARTMSSEAFF
NA | TRBJ2-1 | NA | TRBV19 | TGTGCCAGTAACCGGGACCCTTACAATGAGCAGTTCTTC | CASNRDPYNEQFF
NA | TRBJ2-1 | NA | TRBV4-1 | TGCGCCAGCAGCCAAGCTATGAGGGGAATTACCCACAATGAGCAGTTCTTC | CASSQAMRGITHNEQFF
NA | TRBJ2-2 | NA | TRBV4-1 | TGCGCCAGCAGCCCGACCAGGACAAGACCCAGCGGGGAGCTGTTTTTT | CASSPTRTRPSGELFF
NA | TRBJ2-5 | NA | TRBV11-1 | TGTGCCAGCAGCTTAGCGGGGGGGGCCTTAGAGACCCAGTACTTC | CASSLAGGALETQYF
NA | TRBJ2-2 | TRBD1 | TRBV11-3 | TGTGCCAGCAACGCACAGGGGGCGAACACCGGGGAGCTGTTTTTT | CASNAQGANTGELFF
NA | TRBJ2-3 | NA | TRBV29-1 | TGCAGCGTTGACTCGCCAGCCACTAGCACAGATACGCAGTATTTT | CSVDSPATSTDTQYF
few | TRBJ1-1 | TRBD1 | TRBV6-8 | TGTGCCAGCAGTTACTCGGGACAGCGAAATGAAGCTTTCTTT | CASSYSGQRNEAFF
many | TRBJ2-1 | TRBD2 | TRBV11-3 | TGTGCCAGCAGCTTAGGGCTAGCGGGGGGCCTGTACAATGAGCAGTTCTTC | CASSLGLAGGLYNEQFF
NA | TRBJ2-1 | NA | TRBV6-8 | TGTGCCAGCAGTTACACAATCAGAAGACAGGATGAGCAGTTCTTC | CASSYTIRRQDEQFF
few | TRBJ2-3 | NA | TRBV9 | TGTGCCAGCAGTCTGGGGGAAGGAGCAGATACGCAGTATTTT | CASSLGEGADTQYF
few | TRBJ2-7 | NA | TRBV19 | TGTGCCAGTAGTACCGGACAGAGTCGGCCGCAGTACTTC | CASSTGQSRPQYF
NA | TRBJ1-2 | NA | TRBV4-1 | TGCGCCAGCAGCCAATTACAGGGTAACTATGGCTACACCTTC | CASSQLQGNYGYTF
medium-sized | TRBJ1-6 | NA | TRBV6-8 | TGTGCCAAAACATTATCCTCATTAAAACCGGGGGGCGCCTATAATTCACCCCTCCACTTT | CAKTLSSLKPGGAYNSPLHF
many | TRBJ2-7 | TRBD2 | TRBV23-1 | TGCGCCAGCAGCCAGGGACTAGCGGGGGTCTACGAGCAGTACTTC | CASSQGLAGVYEQYF
NA | TRBJ1-2 | NA | TRBV10-3 | TGTGCCATCAGTGAGTCCCCAGATCCCTATGGCTACACCTTC | CAISESPDPYGYTF
NA | TRBJ2-7 | NA | TRBV9 | TGTGCCAGCAGCGCCCCCCCGGGGGCCAAGTACTTC | CASSAPPGAKYF
NA | TRBJ1-6 | NA | TRBV6-8 | TGTGCCATCAGTCCATCCAATTCACCCCTCCACTTT | CAISPSNSPLHF
few | TRBJ2-1 | TRBD2 | TRBV6-7 | TGTGCCAGCAGTTACCGGACTAGCGGGGGGCATAGCTCCTACAATGAGCAGTTCTTC | CASSYRTSGGHSSYNEQFF
many | TRBJ2-7 | TRBD2 | TRBV9 | TGTGCCAGCAGCGTGGGGAGGGCGGGTACCTACTACGAGCAGTACTTC | CASSVGRAGTYYEQYF
NA | TRBJ1-3 | TRBD1 | TRBV18 | TGTGCCAGCTCATTTTACCCTCAGGGGGCGTCTGGAAACACCATATATTTT | CASSFYPQGASGNTIYF
NA | TRBJ1-2 | NA | TRBV29-1 | TGCAGCGTTGATCCGTCAGGGTACAACTATGGCTACACCTTC | CSVDPSGYNYGYTF
NA | TRBJ2-1 | TRBD2 | TRBV4-1 | TGCGCCAGCAGCCAAGATAGCGGGGGGTTCAATGAGCAGTTCTTC | CASSQDSGGFNEQFF
NA | TRBJ2-3 | TRBD2 | TRBV4-1 | TGCGCCAGCAGCCAAGTCCTAGCGGGGGGCACAGATACGCAGTATTTT | CASSQVLAGGTDTQYF
medium-sized | TRBJ2-3 | NA | TRBV18 | TGTGCCAGCGCGCCGCAGGCGGGAGATACGCAGTATTTT | CASAPQAGDTQYF
many | TRBJ1-3 | NA | TRBV11-3 | TGTGCCAGCAGCTTGATAGAGGTTTCGAGGTTCGGAAACACCATATATTTT | CASSLIEVSRFGNTIYF
NA | TRBJ2-1 | TRBD2 | TRBV6-8 | TGTGCCAGCAGTTACTATAGCGGGGGTTACAATGAGCAGTTCTTC | CASSYYSGGYNEQFF
NA | TRBJ1-2 | NA | TRBV28 | TGTGCCAGCAGTTATGGGGAGGCAGACTCATATGGCTACACCTTC | CASSYGEADSYGYTF
many | TRBJ2-3 | NA | TRBV11-3 | TGTGCCAGCAGGGCGGCGGACTCTAGCACAGATACGCAGTATTTT | CASRAADSSTDTQYF
medium-sized | TRBJ2-1 | NA | TRBV11-3 | TGTGCCAGCAGCCGGACACTAGCCTACAATGAGCAGTTCTTC | CASSRTLAYNEQFF
few | TRBJ1-2 | NA | TRBV5-1 | TGCGCCAGCAGCCGAGAGGAGGACTCCTATGGCTACACCTTC | CASSREEDSYGYTF
medium-sized | TRBJ2-1 | TRBD2 | TRBV6-8 | TGTGCCAGCAGTTACAGATCTAGCGGGGGGATTAAATACAATGAGCAGTTCTTC | CASSYRSSGGIKYNEQFF
NA | TRBJ2-1 | NA | TRBV6-8 | TGTGCCAGCAGTGGTCTGGGAACGAACTACAATGAGCAGTTCTTC | CASSGLGTNYNEQFF
large | TRBJ1-5 | NA | TRBV11-3 | TGTGCCAGCAGCTCTCAGGGGTTGGGACAGCCCCAGCATTTT | CASSSQGLGQPQHF
NA | TRBJ2-7 | TRBD1 | TRBV18 | TGTGCCAGCTCACTCGGACAGGGGGCGCTTGAGCAGTACTTC | CASSLGQGALEQYF
few | TRBJ2-6 | NA | TRBV11-3 | TGTGCCAGCAGTACGTTCTCTGGGGCCAACGTCCTGACTTTC | CASSTFSGANVLTF
NA | TRBJ1-2 | NA | TRBV5-1 | TGCGCCAGCAGCTCGGAGGAACTTAGCTATGGCTACACCTTC | CASSSEELSYGYTF
NA | TRBJ2-3 | TRBD1 | TRBV30 | TGTGCCTGGAGAAGGGGGCTTGGGTCAGATACGCAGTATTTT | CAWRRGLGSDTQYF
NA | TRBJ1-5 | NA | TRBV11-3 | TGTGCCAGCAGCTTAGTTCAGAGCAATCAGCCCCAGCATTTT | CASSLVQSNQPQHF
large | TRBJ2-2 | NA | TRBV6-8 | TGTGCCAGCAGTTACTCAGGGAAAGGCGGGGAGCTGTTTTTT | CASSYSGKGGELFF